Listed here are 21 T cell receptor beta chains from one sample, sequenced in a study of blood T cells in healthy people across ages. Alongside a J-beta primer mix, a sample-barcoded 5' primer served in a second PCR lasting roughly 6 to 11 cycles. One entry per CDR3 protein results from TCRdb running MiXCR on the 5' RACE reads. The table lists about 640,000 distinct CDR3 sequences, roughly 53% of them singletons, with approximately 40% in the top ten. Sequencing was performed on blood. The receptors originated from a man in his sixties in good health.

This clonotype occurred a few times. The chain employs TRBV3-1 and TRBJ1-4; D possibly corresponds to TRBD1 (5 bases). The V and J ends lost 4 bases and 7 bases respectively, with 13 bases between them. This CDR3 comprises 14 residues. Germline CDR1 and CDR2: LGHDT and YNNKEL (reference sequence). The CDR3 reads CASSPAGVGEKLFF. The CDR3 DNA is TGTGCCAGCAGCCCAGCGGGGGTAGGTGAAAAACTGTTTTTT.

The rearrangement links TRBV20-1 to TRBJ2-1; D gene unclear. V lost 5 bases to trimming and J lost 7 bases, with 15 bases between them. The CDR3 is 13 amino acids. Germline V gene lookup returns CDR1 DFQATT and CDR2 SNEGSKA (reference sequence). DNA for the CDR3: TGCAGTGCTCCCACAACCGGGCAGAATGAGCAGTTCTTC. Its translation is CSAPTTGQNEQFF.

The chain couples TRBV21-1 to TRBJ2-5; TRBD2 is the table's D call and was not checked against the DNA. TRBV21-1 is noted as a pseudogene. There are 17 residues in the CDR3. The CDR3 sequence: CASSKKEDTLWQETQYF. The DNA for the CDR3 is TGTGCCAGCAGCAAAAAGGAAGACACGCTATGGCAAGAGACCCAGTACTTC.

In nucleotides, the CDR3 is TGCGCCAGCAGCCAAGGAGGACGGGGGGCCTACAATGAGCAGTTCTTC. It codes for CASSQGGRGAYNEQFF. This chain uses TRBV4-1 with TRBJ2-1, with 7 bases matching TRBD2. The CDR3 sequence is 16 residues long. V dropped 1 base and J dropped 2; count of bases not matched to a gene: 5. CDR1 and CDR2 (germline): MGHRA, YSYEKL.

Comment on this clonotype: A clone one base away is much larger, so this may be a read error. The rearrangement uses TRBV27 and TRBJ2-1; D not resolved. The CDR3 length is 13 residues. Germline V gives CDR1 MNHEY, CDR2 SMNVEV (reference sequence). Trimming pared 2 bases from V and 12 bases from J, leaving 14 bases between. In DNA, the CDR3 is TGTGCCAGCAGTTTAATGTGTGGCCAGGCGCAGTTCTTC. The encoded protein is CASSLMCGQAQFF.

The genes are TRBV20-1 and TRBJ2-1; D may be TRBD1 (6 bases). V was trimmed by 4 bases and J by 8 bases, leaving 15 bases between them. CDR3 length: 13 amino acids. Germline V gives CDR1 DFQATT, CDR2 SNEGSKA (reference sequence). The CDR3 DNA reads TGCAGTGCTACCTGGGGGCAAAAGGATGAGCAGTTCTTC. Residues: CSATWGQKDEQFF.

The genes are TRBV5-1 and TRBJ2-1; tentatively, D is TRBD1 (5 bases). This CDR3 contains 16 residues. Germline lookup yields CDR1 SGHRS and CDR2 YFSETQ. The ends were cut back, 1 base at V and 0 bases at J, with 11 bases in the middle. CDR3 amino acids: CASSLLQVSSYNEQFF. In nucleotides, the CDR3 is TGCGCCAGCAGCTTGTTACAGGTTAGCTCCTACAATGAGCAGTTCTTC.

The chain employs TRBV4-2 and TRBJ1-2; D not resolved. The CDR3 covers 15 residues. Germline CDR1 reads LGHNA; CDR2 reads YNFKEQ. Trimming cost V 3 bases and J 7 bases, with 18 bases left between them. CDR3 sequence: CASSQPPSEQFGYTF. Written as DNA, the CDR3 is TGTGCCAGCAGCCAGCCCCCTTCGGAGCAATTTGGCTACACCTTC.

This chain joins TRBV29-1 and TRBJ2-3, with 8 bases identical to TRBD1. Germline V CDR1 and CDR2: SQVTM, ANQGSEA. This CDR3 contains 15 residues. V lost 5 bases to trimming and J lost 3 bases; unmatched junction nucleotides: 10. CDR3 DNA: TGCAGCGTTACGCCAACAGGGGGTGGGACAGATACGCAGTATTTT. Protein product: CSVTPTGGGTDTQYF.

The chain is built from TRBV20-1 and TRBJ2-7; 7 bases line up with TRBD1. CDR3 length: 13 amino acids. Per the germline V gene, CDR1 is DFQATT and CDR2 is SNEGSKA (reference sequence). Trimming cost V 5 bases and J 5 bases; bases outside gene matches: 9. The CDR3 is CSAWDSRRNEQYF. The DNA for the CDR3 is TGCAGTGCTTGGGACAGCCGGAGGAACGAGCAGTACTTC.

The chain recombines TRBV14 with TRBJ2-5; no reliable D call. Trimming left V 3 bases short and J 5 bases short, with 10 bases between. CDR1 is SGHDN and CDR2 is FVKESK in the germline V gene. The CDR3 consists of 13 residues. The CDR3 reads CASSHGPAETQYF. The CDR3 DNA reads as TGTGCCAGCAGCCATGGGCCGGCGGAGACCCAGTACTTC.

CDR3 in amino acids: CASRGPTSGNTIYF. The CDR3, as DNA: TGTGCCAGCCGTGGGCCGACCTCTGGAAACACCATATATTTT. The chain is built from TRBV3-1 and TRBJ1-3, with no clear D. V shed 8 bases and J shed 0 bases, with 11 bases lying between them. Germline lookup yields CDR1 LGHDT and CDR2 YNNKEL (reference sequence). There are 14 residues in the CDR3.

This chain links TRBV5-1 with TRBJ2-3, with 10 nucleotides matching TRBD2. The CDR3 has 16 residues. Germline CDR1 is SGHRS and CDR2 is YFSETQ. V was clipped by 4 bases and J by 0 bases; unmatched bases: 5. The CDR3 loop reads CASSPPGLASTDTQYF. The CDR3 DNA reads as TGCGCCAGCAGCCCGCCGGGACTAGCGAGCACAGATACGCAGTATTTT.

The chain employs TRBV12-3 or TRBV12-4 and TRBJ1-4; D not certain. Trimming cost V 2 bases and J 8 bases, with 6 bases left between them. CDR3 length: 12 amino acids. The CDR3: CASSLQFEKLFF. CDR3 sequence (DNA): TGTGCCAGCAGTTTACAGTTCGAAAAACTGTTTTTT.

CDR3 DNA: TGCAGTGCACAGGGCCTCTCGTACGAGCAGTACTTC. Encoded protein: CSAQGLSYEQYF. The V and J genes are TRBV20-1 and TRBJ2-7; D is perhaps TRBD1 (6 bases). Germline-derived CDR1 and CDR2 are DFQATT and SNEGSKA (reference sequence). The ends were cut back, 6 bases at V and 4 bases at J, with 13 bases in the middle. The CDR3 runs to 12 residues.

CDR3 in amino acids: CASSWGPGGVAFF. As DNA, the CDR3 is TGTGCCAGCAGTTGGGGACCCGGAGGGGTAGCTTTCTTT. The rearrangement uses TRBV12-3 or TRBV12-4 and TRBJ1-1; the D gene is possibly TRBD1 (5 bases). The germline V and J ends were trimmed by 4 bases and 10 bases, with 16 bases remaining between them. This CDR3 has 13 amino acids.

The chain employs TRBV7-9 and TRBJ2-7; D call uncertain. Germline CDR1 SEHNR, CDR2 FQNEAQ (reference sequence). The CDR3 loop spans 14 amino acids. V was shortened by 5 bases and J by 3 bases, with 14 bases between the two germline ends. CDR3 protein: CASSEPGNHYEQYF. CDR3 DNA: TGTGCCAGCAGCGAGCCGGGCAACCACTACGAGCAGTACTTC. The full variable domain, completed using reference TRBV7-9 and TRBJ2-7, is DTGVSQNPRHKITKRGQNVTFRCDPISEHNRLYWYRQTLGQGPEFLTYFQNEAQLEKSRLLSDRFSAERPKGSFSTLEIQRTEQGDSAMYLCASSEPGNHYEQYFGPGTRLTVT.

This chain uses TRBV11-2 with TRBJ2-1; D is perhaps TRBD2 (6 bases). V gave up 1 base and J gave up 4 bases, with 14 bases separating them. The CDR3 is 16 residues long. Germline V CDR1 and CDR2: SGHAT, FQNNGV. CDR3 sequence (DNA): TGTGCCAGCAGCTTAGCGCTCCCCCGGGGGTACAATGAGCAGTTCTTC. Translated: CASSLALPRGYNEQFF.

The chain is built from TRBV12-3 or TRBV12-4 and TRBJ2-1; maybe TRBD2 (5 bases). CDR3 size: 14 residues. Trimming pared 6 bases from V and 6 bases from J, leaving 15 bases between. CDR3 sequence (DNA): TGTGCCAGCAGGCTGGGAGTTAATCGCAATGAGCAGTTCTTC. This codes for CASRLGVNRNEQFF.

The chain couples TRBV20-1 to TRBJ2-7; 7 positions agree with TRBD1. Germline V gene sequence: CDR1 DFQATT, CDR2 SNEGSKA (reference sequence). V lost 3 bases, J lost 5 bases, and 7 bases stayed unmatched. CDR3 length equals 13 residues. The CDR3 here is CSARVRGLNEQYF. Written as DNA, the CDR3 is TGCAGTGCTAGGGTTAGGGGGCTAAACGAGCAGTACTTC.

This clonotype has just a few counts. This sequence joins TRBV4-2 and TRBJ1-2, with 7 bases matching TRBD1. The CDR3 is made up of 15 amino acids. The junction had 2 bases not matched to a gene; V was cut back by 1 base and J by 0 bases. Germline-derived CDR1 and CDR2 are LGHNA and YNFKEQ. The CDR3 loop is CASSQVGTANYGYTF. Here the CDR3 DNA reads TGTGCCAGCAGCCAAGTTGGGACAGCTAACTATGGCTACACCTTC.